The clone carrying this TCR beta chain has just one count. TCRdb keeps only in-frame clones here, not all; method: immunoSEQ multiplex PCR. The sample includes tens of thousands of clones, about 85% of them seen just once. The sample belongs to a study of PD-L1 blockade in urothelial cancer. Whole-study context: Timepoints chosen for blood analysis were 3 weeks (second dose) and 6 weeks after treatment start.

This CDR3 comprises 15 residues. Germline assignment: CDR1 SNHLY and CDR2 FYNNEI. J lost 15 bases, V lost 1 base, and 13 bases had no gene match. Time point described: peripheral blood 6 weeks after treatment start. A total of 1 to 8 samples per patient were collected pretreatment and on-treatment. The chain couples TRBV2 to TRBJ1-5, with TRBD1 matching 9 bases. The sequenced sample was PBMCs, obtained around atezolizumab (anti-PD-L1) treatment. This clonotype was obtained from a man over 45 with urothelial cancer. DNA of the CDR3: TGTGCCAGCAGTGAAGTGGGGCTTACAGGGGGCCGGGGGCATTTT. Translated: CASSEVGLTGGRGHF. The full variable domain, in which reference TRBV2 and TRBJ1-5 provide the parts outside the CDR3, is EPEVTQTPSHQVTQMGQEVILRCVPISNHLYFYWYRQILGQKVEFLVSFYNNEISEKSEIFDDQFSVERPDGSNFTLKIRSTKLEDSAMYFCASSEVGLTGGRGHFGDGTRLSIL.